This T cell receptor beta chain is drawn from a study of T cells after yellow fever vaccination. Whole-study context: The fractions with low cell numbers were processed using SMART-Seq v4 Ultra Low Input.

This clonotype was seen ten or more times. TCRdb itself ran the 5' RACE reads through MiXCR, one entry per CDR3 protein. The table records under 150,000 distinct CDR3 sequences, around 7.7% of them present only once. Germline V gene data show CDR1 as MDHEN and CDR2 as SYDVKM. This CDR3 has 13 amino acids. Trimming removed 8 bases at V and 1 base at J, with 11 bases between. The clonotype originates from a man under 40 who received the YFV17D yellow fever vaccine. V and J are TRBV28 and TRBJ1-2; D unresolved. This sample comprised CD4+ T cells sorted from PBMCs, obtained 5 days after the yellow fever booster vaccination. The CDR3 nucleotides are TGTGCCAGCTTAAGAACGGATAACTATGGCTACACCTTC. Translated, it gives CASLRTDNYGYTF.